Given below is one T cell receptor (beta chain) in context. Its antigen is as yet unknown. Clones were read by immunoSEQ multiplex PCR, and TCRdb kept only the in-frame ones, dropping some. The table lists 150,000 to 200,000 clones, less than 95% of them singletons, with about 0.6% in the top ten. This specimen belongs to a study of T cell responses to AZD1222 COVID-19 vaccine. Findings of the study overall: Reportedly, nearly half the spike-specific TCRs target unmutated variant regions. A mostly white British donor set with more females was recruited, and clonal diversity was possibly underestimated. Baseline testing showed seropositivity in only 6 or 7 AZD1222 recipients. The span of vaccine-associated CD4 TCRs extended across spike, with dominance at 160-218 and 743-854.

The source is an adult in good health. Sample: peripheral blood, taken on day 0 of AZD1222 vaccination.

In DNA form, the CDR3 reads TGCGCCAGCATGCTGCCGGGTCAGCCCCAGCATTTT. Its protein is CASMLPGQPQHF. The gene calls are TRBV10-2 and TRBJ1-5, with D unclear. V shed 7 bases and J shed 6 bases, with 10 bases lying between them. Germline values: CDR1 WSHSY, CDR2 SAAADI. The CDR3 totals 12 residues.